Below are 2 T cell receptor beta chains sequenced from a single sample in a study of T cells in Graves' hyperthyroidism and ophthalmopathy. RNA transcripts served as the template for amplifying TCR beta CDR3 regions. The HTBI primer set was used in a first-round RT-PCR of the TCR CDR3. Via MiXCR, TCRdb re-called the multiplex PCR reads, giving one row per CDR3 protein. The profile covers about 560,000 distinct CDR3 sequences, with approximately 16% appearing a single time and approximately 20% taken by the ten largest. The sample consisted of blood. These receptors all come from a young woman with Graves' hyperthyroidism.

The V call is TRBV19, the J call TRBJ2-5, with 12 bases fitting TRBD2. The V gene end was trimmed by 5 bases and the J gene end by 6 bases; junction bases not matched to a gene: 10. The CDR3 contains 16 residues. In germline, CDR1 is LNHDA, CDR2 SQIVND (reference sequence). This chain's CDR3 is CASSDATSGGAQTQYF. The CDR3 bases are TGTGCCAGTAGTGATGCGACTAGCGGGGGAGCGCAGACCCAGTACTTC.

V usage is TRBV12-3 or TRBV12-4 and J usage is TRBJ2-5, with D uncertain. Trimming took off 7 bases at V and 1 base at J, with 10 bases between the two ends. The CDR3 loop spans 13 amino acids. The CDR3 bases are TGTGCCAGCATTTTCCGCACCCAAGAGACCCAGTACTTC. This codes for CASIFRTQETQYF.